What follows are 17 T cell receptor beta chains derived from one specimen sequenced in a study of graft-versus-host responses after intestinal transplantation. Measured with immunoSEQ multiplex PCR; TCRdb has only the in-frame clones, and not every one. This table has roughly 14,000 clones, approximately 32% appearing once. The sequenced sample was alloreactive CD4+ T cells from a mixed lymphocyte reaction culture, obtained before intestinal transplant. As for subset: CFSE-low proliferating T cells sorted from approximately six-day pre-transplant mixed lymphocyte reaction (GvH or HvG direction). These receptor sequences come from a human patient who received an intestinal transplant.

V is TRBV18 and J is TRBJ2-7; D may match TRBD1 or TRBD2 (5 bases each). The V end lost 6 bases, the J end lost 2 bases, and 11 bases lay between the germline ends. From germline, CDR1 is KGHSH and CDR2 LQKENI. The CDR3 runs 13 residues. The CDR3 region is CASSRGPTYEQYF. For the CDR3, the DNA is TGTGCCAGCTCCCGGGGACCGACCTACGAGCAGTACTTC.

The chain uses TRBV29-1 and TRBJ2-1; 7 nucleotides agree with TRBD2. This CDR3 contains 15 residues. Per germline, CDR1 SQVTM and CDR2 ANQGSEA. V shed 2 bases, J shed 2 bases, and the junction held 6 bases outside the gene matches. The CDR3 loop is CSVEIDSGAYNEQFF. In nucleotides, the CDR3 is TGCAGCGTTGAAATAGACAGCGGGGCCTACAATGAGCAGTTCTTC.

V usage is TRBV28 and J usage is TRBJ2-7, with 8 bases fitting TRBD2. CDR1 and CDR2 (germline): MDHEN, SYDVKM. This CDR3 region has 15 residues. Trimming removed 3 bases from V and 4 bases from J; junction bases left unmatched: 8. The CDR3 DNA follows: TGTGCCAGCAGTTTGGGGGGACTAGGGTGGTACGAGCAGTACTTC. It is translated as CASSLGGLGWYEQYF.

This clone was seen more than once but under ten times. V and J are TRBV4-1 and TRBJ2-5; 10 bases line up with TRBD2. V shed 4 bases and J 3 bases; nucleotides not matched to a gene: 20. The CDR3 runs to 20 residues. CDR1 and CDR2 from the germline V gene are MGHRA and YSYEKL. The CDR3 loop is CASSPNWGASGSRNKETQYF. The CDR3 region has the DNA TGCGCCAGCAGCCCGAATTGGGGGGCTAGCGGGAGCCGTAATAAAGAGACCCAGTACTTC.

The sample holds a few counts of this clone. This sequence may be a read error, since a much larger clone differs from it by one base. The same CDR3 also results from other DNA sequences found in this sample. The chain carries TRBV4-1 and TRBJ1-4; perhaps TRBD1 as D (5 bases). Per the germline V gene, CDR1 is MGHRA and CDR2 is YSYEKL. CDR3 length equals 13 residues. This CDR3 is CASSRLRDEKLFF. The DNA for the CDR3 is TGCGCCAGTAGCCGGCTAAGGGACGAAAAACTGTTTTTT.

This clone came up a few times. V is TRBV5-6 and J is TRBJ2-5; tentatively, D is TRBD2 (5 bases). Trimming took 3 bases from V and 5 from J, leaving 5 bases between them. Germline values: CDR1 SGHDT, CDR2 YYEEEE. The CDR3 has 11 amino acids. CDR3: CASSWRETQYF. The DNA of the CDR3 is TGTGCCAGCAGCTGGAGGGAGACCCAGTACTTC. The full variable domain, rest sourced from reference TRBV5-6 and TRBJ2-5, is DAGVTQSPTHLIKTRGQQVTLRCSPKSGHDTVSWYQQALGQGPQFIFQYYEEEERQRGNFPDRFSGHQFPNYSSELNVNALLLGDSALYLCASSWRETQYFGPGTRLLVL.

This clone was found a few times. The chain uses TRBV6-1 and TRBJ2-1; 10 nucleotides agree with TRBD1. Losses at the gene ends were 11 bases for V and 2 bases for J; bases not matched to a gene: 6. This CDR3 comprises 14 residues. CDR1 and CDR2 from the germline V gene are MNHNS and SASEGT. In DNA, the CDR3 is TGTGCCGGCTCCGGGACAGGGGCCTACAATGAGCAGTTCTTC. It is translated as CAGSGTGAYNEQFF.

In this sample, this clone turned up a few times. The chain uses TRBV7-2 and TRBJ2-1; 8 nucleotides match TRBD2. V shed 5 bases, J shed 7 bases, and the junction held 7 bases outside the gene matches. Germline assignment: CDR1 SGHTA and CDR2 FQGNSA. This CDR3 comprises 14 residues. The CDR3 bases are TGTGCCAGCAGCCCGGGGGGGAGTTTGAATGAGCAGTTCTTC. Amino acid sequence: CASSPGGSLNEQFF.

CDR3 residues: CASSLSGLSNQPQHF. DNA of the CDR3: TGTGCCAGCAGCTTATCGGGGTTGAGCAATCAGCCCCAGCATTTT. This chain joins TRBV7-2 and TRBJ1-5; D is unresolved. Germline loops: CDR1 SGHTA, CDR2 FQGNSA. Trimming left V 2 bases short and J 1 base short, with 9 bases between. This CDR3 contains 15 residues.

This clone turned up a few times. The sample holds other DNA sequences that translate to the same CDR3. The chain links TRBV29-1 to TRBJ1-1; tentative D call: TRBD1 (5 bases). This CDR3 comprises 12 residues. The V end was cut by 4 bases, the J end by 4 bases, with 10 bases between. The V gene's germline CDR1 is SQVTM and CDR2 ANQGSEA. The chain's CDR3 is CSVARGVTEAFF. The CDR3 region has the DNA TGCAGCGTTGCAAGGGGTGTCACTGAAGCTTTCTTT.

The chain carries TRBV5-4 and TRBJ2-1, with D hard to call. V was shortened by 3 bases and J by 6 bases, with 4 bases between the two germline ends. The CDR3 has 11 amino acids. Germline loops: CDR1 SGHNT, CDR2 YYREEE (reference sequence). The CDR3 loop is CASSSTNEQFF. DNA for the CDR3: TGTGCCAGCAGCTCGACCAATGAGCAGTTCTTC. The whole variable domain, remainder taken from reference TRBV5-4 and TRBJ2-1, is ETGVTQSPTHLIKTRGQQVTLRCSSQSGHNTVSWYQQALGQGPQFIFQYYREEENGRGNFPPRFSGLQFPNYSSELNVNALELDDSALYLCASSSTNEQFFGPGTRLTVL.

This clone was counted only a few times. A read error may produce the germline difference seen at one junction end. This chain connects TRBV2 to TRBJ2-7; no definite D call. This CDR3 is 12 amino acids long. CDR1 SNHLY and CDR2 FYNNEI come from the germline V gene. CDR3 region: CASNEHGREQYF. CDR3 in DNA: TGTGCCAGCAATGAACACGGACGGGAGCAGTACTTC. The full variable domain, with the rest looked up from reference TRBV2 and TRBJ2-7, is EPEVTQTPSHQVTQMGQEVILRCVPISNHLYFYWYRQILGQKVEFLVSFYNNEISEKSEIFDDQFSVERPDGSNFTLKIRSTKLEDSAMYFCASNEHGREQYFGPGTRLTVT.

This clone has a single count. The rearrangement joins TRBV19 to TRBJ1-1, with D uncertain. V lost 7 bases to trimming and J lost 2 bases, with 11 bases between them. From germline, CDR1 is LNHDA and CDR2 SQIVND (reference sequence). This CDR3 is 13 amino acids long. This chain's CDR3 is CASTDGVNTEAFF. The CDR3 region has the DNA TGTGCCAGTACCGACGGAGTAAACACTGAAGCTTTCTTT.

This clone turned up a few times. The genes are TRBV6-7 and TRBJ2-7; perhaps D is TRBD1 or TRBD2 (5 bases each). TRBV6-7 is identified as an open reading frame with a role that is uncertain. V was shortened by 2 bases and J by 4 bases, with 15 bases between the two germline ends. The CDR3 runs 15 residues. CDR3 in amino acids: CASSYRDQGRYEQYF. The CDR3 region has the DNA TGTGCCAGCAGTTACCGGGACCAGGGCCGGTACGAGCAGTACTTC.

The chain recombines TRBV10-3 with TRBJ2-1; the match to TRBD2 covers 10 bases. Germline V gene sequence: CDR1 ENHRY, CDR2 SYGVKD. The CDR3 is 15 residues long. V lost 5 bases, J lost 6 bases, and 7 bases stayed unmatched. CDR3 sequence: CAISKREGQSNEQFF. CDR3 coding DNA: TGTGCCATCAGTAAGCGGGAGGGCCAGTCCAATGAGCAGTTCTTC.

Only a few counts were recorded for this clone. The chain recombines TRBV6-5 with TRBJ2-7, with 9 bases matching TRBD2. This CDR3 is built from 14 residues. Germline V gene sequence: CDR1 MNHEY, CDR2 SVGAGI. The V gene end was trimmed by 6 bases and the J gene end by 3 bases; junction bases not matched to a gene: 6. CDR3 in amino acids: CASSQYSGSYEQYF. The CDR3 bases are TGTGCCAGCAGCCAGTATAGCGGGAGCTACGAGCAGTACTTC.

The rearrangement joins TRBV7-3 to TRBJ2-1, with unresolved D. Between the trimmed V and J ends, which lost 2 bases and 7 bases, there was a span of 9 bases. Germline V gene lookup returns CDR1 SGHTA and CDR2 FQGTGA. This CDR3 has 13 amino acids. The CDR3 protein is CASSLAHGNEQFF. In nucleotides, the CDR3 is TGTGCCAGCAGCTTAGCGCACGGGAATGAGCAGTTCTTC.